These 29 T cell receptor beta chains originate from one sample sequenced in a study of blood T cells in healthy people across ages. Sample-barcoded 5' priming and a J-beta primer mix drove a second PCR of about 6 to 12 cycles. TCRdb ran MiXCR on the 5' RACE reads and lists one entry per CDR3 protein. The table has approximately 1.5 million distinct CDR3 sequences, roughly 30% seen once. The sample taken for sequencing was blood. The receptors were sampled from a woman in her 30s in good health.

In this sample, this clonotype turned up a few times. This chain joins TRBV27 and TRBJ2-1, with TRBD2 identical over 13 bases. The CDR3 is 15 residues long. Germline CDR1 is MNHEY and CDR2 is SMNVEV (reference sequence). The V gene end was trimmed by 4 bases and the J gene end by 7 bases; junction bases not matched to a gene: 4. DNA for the CDR3: TGTGCCAGCAGTTATGGGACTAGCGGGAATAATGAGCAGTTCTTC. This translates into CASSYGTSGNNEQFF.

The genes are TRBV20-1 and TRBJ2-7; 7 nucleotides match TRBD2. Germline V gene lookup returns CDR1 DFQATT and CDR2 SNEGSKA (reference sequence). The CDR3 runs to 14 residues. V lost 6 bases and J lost 6; bases outside the gene matches: 14. Written as DNA, the CDR3 is TGCAGTGCAGCTAAGACCGGGGAGGGGTCCGAGCAGTACTTC. Amino acids: CSAAKTGEGSEQYF.

As concerns this clonotype: The junction shows a germline mismatch at one end, possibly a read error. The chain combines TRBV27 with TRBJ1-1, with D uncertain. This CDR3 region has 15 residues. Per the germline V gene, CDR1 is MNHEY and CDR2 is SMNVEV (reference sequence). For the CDR3, the DNA is TGTACCAGCAGCTCCATATGGTGGATGAACACTGAAGCTTTCTTT. Amino acids: CTSSSIWWMNTEAFF.

This clonotype was observed at least ten times. The rearrangement joins TRBV9 to TRBJ2-1; D is possibly TRBD1 or TRBD2 (7 bases each). The V gene lost 0 bases and the J gene lost 4 bases, with 11 bases spanning the gap. Germline CDR1 is SGDLS and CDR2 is YYNGEE. The CDR3 loop spans 15 amino acids. The CDR3 bases are TGTGCCAGCAGCGTAGGACAGGGAGGGTACAATGAGCAGTTCTTC. It is translated as CASSVGQGGYNEQFF.

Comments on this clonotype: At one of its ends the junction is not consistent with the germline gene, which may arise from a read error. This rearrangement joins TRBV5-1 to TRBJ2-7, with 7 bases matching TRBD1. Per germline, CDR1 SGHRS and CDR2 YFSETQ. The CDR3 consists of 13 residues. The CDR3 DNA reads as TGCGCCGGCAGAAGACAGGGAACCTACGAGCAGTACTTC. As protein: CAGRRQGTYEQYF.

The gene calls are TRBV20-1 and TRBJ2-1; tentatively, D is TRBD1 (5 bases). This CDR3 contains 12 residues. The germline V gene encodes CDR1 DFQATT and CDR2 SNEGSKA (reference sequence). Trimming shortened V by 3 bases and J by 8 bases, and 11 bases separated the two germline ends. CDR3 nucleotides: TGCAGTGCTAGGCGTAGGGGTGATGAGCAGTTCTTC. Its translation: CSARRRGDEQFF.

As for this clonotype: A clone one base away is much larger, so this may be a read error. As DNA, the CDR3 is TGTGCCTGGGGACTTACAGATACGCAGTATTTT. As protein: CAWGLTDTQYF. The chain links TRBV30 to TRBJ2-3; TRBD2 might be the D (5 bases). This CDR3 has 11 amino acids. Germline lookup yields CDR1 GTSNPN and CDR2 SVGIG (reference sequence). V was pared by 5 bases and J by 3 bases, with 6 bases between.

The sample holds one count of this clonotype. The rearrangement links TRBV28 to TRBJ2-7; TRBD1 matches at 9 bases. The CDR3 runs 14 residues. The trim removed 8 bases at V and 2 bases at J, leaving 7 bases unmatched. The germline CDR1 and CDR2 sequences are MDHEN and SYDVKM. The CDR3 sequence is CASEGDRVTYEQYF. The CDR3 DNA reads as TGTGCCAGCGAAGGGGACAGGGTCACCTACGAGCAGTACTTC.

The gene calls are TRBV20-1 and TRBJ1-2; maybe TRBD1 (5 bases). The CDR3 contains 13 residues. Germline V gene lookup returns CDR1 DFQATT and CDR2 SNEGSKA (reference sequence). V lost 2 bases to trimming and J lost 5 bases, with 12 bases between them. The CDR3 DNA follows: TGCAGTGCTAGATCCAGGGTGGGGTATGGCTACACCTTC. Encoded protein: CSARSRVGYGYTF.

This rearrangement joins TRBV7-3 to TRBJ2-1; TRBD1 agrees at 8 bases. This CDR3 is built from 15 residues. V shed 6 bases and J 7 bases; nucleotides not matched to a gene: 11. Germline CDR1 SGHTA, CDR2 FQGTGA. CDR3 region: CASRPGQEDSNEQFF. Here the CDR3 DNA reads TGTGCCAGCAGACCGGGACAGGAGGACTCTAATGAGCAGTTCTTC.

This clonotype occurred a few times. The J gene is TRBJ2-1, the V gene TRBV4-1, with 13 bases aligning to TRBD2. There are 17 residues in the CDR3. After removal of 0 bases from V and 8 bases from J, the junction contained 7 bases not matched to a gene. Germline V CDR1 and CDR2: MGHRA, YSYEKL. The chain's CDR3 is CASSQESGTSGIYEQFF. The CDR3, as DNA: TGCGCCAGCAGCCAAGAGTCCGGGACTAGCGGGATCTATGAGCAGTTCTTC.

This clonotype turned up a few times. The CDR3 region is CSAGLGETQYF. DNA of the CDR3: TGCAGTGCCGGTCTAGGGGAGACCCAGTACTTC. The chain recombines TRBV20-1 with TRBJ2-5; D is unclear. Trimming pared 6 bases from V and 5 bases from J, leaving 10 bases between. Looked up from germline, CDR1 is DFQATT and CDR2 is SNEGSKA (reference sequence). The CDR3 spans 11 residues.

This clonotype was picked up many times. The chain has TRBV23-1 and TRBJ2-7, with D maybe TRBD2 (5 bases). TRBV23-1 is noted as an ORF with a role that remains uncertain. CDR3 length: 15 amino acids. V lost 9 bases to trimming and J lost 0 bases, with 18 bases between them. The DNA of the CDR3 is TGCGCCAGGAGATTATTAAAGGACTCCTCCTACGAGCAGTACTTC. Encoded protein: CARRLLKDSSYEQYF.

This CDR3 is CASSHPGEETQYF. The CDR3 bases are TGTGCCAGCAGCCACCCGGGCGAAGAGACCCAGTACTTC. The gene calls are TRBV6-1 and TRBJ2-5, with unresolved D. Trimming left V 6 bases short and J 3 bases short, with 11 bases between. The CDR3 runs to 13 residues. Germline values: CDR1 MNHNS, CDR2 SASEGT.

The rearrangement joins TRBV5-1 to TRBJ2-2; D is undetermined. From germline, CDR1 is SGHRS and CDR2 YFSETQ. The CDR3 consists of 17 residues. The V end was cut by 4 bases, the J end by 0 bases, with 16 bases between. CDR3 DNA sequence: TGCGCCAGCAGCCCGAGTTGGCGGAGTACGAACACCGGGGAGCTGTTTTTT. Protein sequence: CASSPSWRSTNTGELFF.

As for this clonotype: A much more abundant neighbour one base away suggests this may be a read error. This chain uses TRBV28 with TRBJ2-5; 8 bases match TRBD1. Trimming took 11 bases from V and 1 from J; bases not matched to a gene: 12. Germline CDR1 is MDHEN and CDR2 is SYDVKM. The CDR3 is 15 amino acids. The CDR3, as DNA: TGTGCCGGCACCCGGGCAGGGGGCTTCCAAGAGACCCAGTACTTC. It is translated as CAGTRAGGFQETQYF. Complete variable domain (other parts from reference TRBV28 and TRBJ2-5): DVKVTQSSRYLVKRTGEKVFLECVQDMDHENMFWYRQDPGLGLRLIYFSYDVKMKEKGDIPEGYSVSREKKERFSLILESASTNQTSMYLCAGTRAGGFQETQYFGPGTRLLVL.

The rearrangement uses TRBV5-1 and TRBJ2-4; the D gene could be TRBD1 or TRBD2 (7 bases each). With 8 bases removed from V and 13 bases from J, the gap between germline ends came to 25 bases. Germline values: CDR1 SGHRS, CDR2 YFSETQ. This CDR3 is built from 14 residues. The CDR3 DNA is TGCGCCAGTAAGCGGGACAGTTCTTATCAAGAGCAGTACTTC. Residues: CASKRDSSYQEQYF. The variable domain in full, completed from reference TRBV5-1 and TRBJ2-4, reads KAGVTQTPRYLIKTRGQQVTLSCSPISGHRSVSWYQQTPGQGLQFLFEYFSETQRNKGNFPGRFSGRQFSNSRSEMNVSTLELGDSALYLCASKRDSSYQEQYFGAGTRLSVL.

The CDR3 nucleotides are TGTGCCAGCAGCATGACTAGCGGGGGGGCTAACACCGGGGAGCTGTTTTTT. Its protein is CASSMTSGGANTGELFF. The V call is TRBV9, the J call TRBJ2-2; 14 bases line up with TRBD2. Trimming removed 4 bases from V and 2 bases from J; junction bases left unmatched: 4. The CDR3 spans 17 residues. Looked up from germline, CDR1 is SGDLS and CDR2 is YYNGEE.

This clonotype has a handful of counts. V is TRBV5-6 and J is TRBJ1-1, with D tentatively TRBD1 (6 bases). Germline V gives CDR1 SGHDT, CDR2 YYEEEE. Trimming pared 7 bases from V and 11 bases from J, leaving 24 bases between. The CDR3 is 14 residues long. The CDR3 sequence is CASGHYRGDGEAFF. CDR3 coding DNA: TGTGCCAGCGGCCATTATAGGGGGGACGGAGAGGCTTTCTTT.

In this sample, this clonotype turned up many times. The rearrangement uses TRBV7-9 and TRBJ2-5; TRBD1 agrees at 8 bases. Germline loops: CDR1 SEHNR, CDR2 FQNEAQ (reference sequence). V lost 5 bases and J lost 5; bases outside the gene matches: 10. The CDR3 consists of 15 residues. CDR3 sequence (DNA): TGTGCCAGCAGCCCCGGGACAGGACGGAGTGAGACCCAGTACTTC. Protein sequence: CASSPGTGRSETQYF. Filled out from reference TRBV7-9 and TRBJ2-5, the complete variable domain reads DTGVSQNPRHKITKRGQNVTFRCDPISEHNRLYWYRQTLGQGPEFLTYFQNEAQLEKSRLLSDRFSAERPKGSFSTLEIQRTEQGDSAMYLCASSPGTGRSETQYFGPGTRLLVL.

The rearrangement links TRBV6-2 or TRBV6-3 to TRBJ2-7; TRBD2 might be the D (6 bases). Trimming pared 6 bases from V and 4 bases from J, leaving 25 bases between. Germline CDR1 reads MNHEY; CDR2 reads SVGEGT. CDR3 size: 17 residues. This chain's CDR3 is CASSPARATGSGYEQYF. The DNA for the CDR3 is TGTGCCAGCAGCCCTGCCCGGGCTACCGGGAGTGGGTACGAGCAGTACTTC.

The J gene is TRBJ2-5, the V gene TRBV20-1; tentatively, D is TRBD1 (6 bases). Germline V gene lookup returns CDR1 DFQATT and CDR2 SNEGSKA (reference sequence). The CDR3 has 12 residues. CDR3: CSPQGPQETQYF. CDR3 bases: TGCAGCCCTCAGGGGCCCCAAGAGACCCAGTACTTC.

This clonotype has a handful of counts. The chain links TRBV12-3 or TRBV12-4 to TRBJ1-6; tentative D call: TRBD1 (6 bases). V was clipped by 1 base and J by 6 bases, with 10 bases between them. This CDR3 has 15 residues. The CDR3 region is CASSLGGRGNSPLHF. The CDR3 DNA reads as TGTGCCAGCAGTTTAGGTGGCAGGGGTAATTCACCCCTCCACTTT.

The J gene is TRBJ2-3, the V gene TRBV27; possibly TRBD1 for D (6 bases). Germline V gene data show CDR1 as MNHEY and CDR2 as SMNVEV (reference sequence). The length of the CDR3 is 13 residues. V was trimmed by 6 bases and J by 6 bases, leaving 13 bases between them. The CDR3 sequence: CASRGAGRDTQYF. The CDR3 bases are TGTGCCAGCAGGGGGGCTGGGCGGGATACGCAGTATTTT.

The chain joins TRBV7-9 to TRBJ1-2; D remains ambiguous. V lost 4 bases and J lost 6, with 15 bases in between. The CDR3 loop spans 14 amino acids. Germline V gene sequence: CDR1 SEHNR, CDR2 FQNEAQ (reference sequence). CDR3 sequence (DNA): TGTGCCAGCAGCTACACCGAGGCCTCAGATGGCTACACCTTC. It specifies CASSYTEASDGYTF.

J is TRBJ2-3 and V is TRBV5-1, with 8 nucleotides matching TRBD2. The CDR3 is 16 residues long. Germline lookup yields CDR1 SGHRS and CDR2 YFSETQ. Germline trimming cut 0 bases from V and 2 bases from J; bases unmatched to any gene: 5. This CDR3 reads CASSLERERVTDTQYF. DNA for the CDR3: TGCGCCAGCAGCTTGGAGCGGGAGCGGGTCACAGATACGCAGTATTTT.

The genes are TRBV7-3 and TRBJ2-3; 11 bases line up with TRBD2. This CDR3 has 16 residues. Germline-derived CDR1 and CDR2 are SGHTA and FQGTGA. Trimming at V came to 5 bases and at J to 1 base, leaving 5 bases not matched to a gene. CDR3 nucleotide sequence: TGTGCCAGCAGCACCACTAGCGGGAGCGGCACAGATACGCAGTATTTT. This encodes CASSTTSGSGTDTQYF.

V is TRBV5-1 and J is TRBJ1-1; weak D call: TRBD1 (5 bases). This CDR3 has 14 residues. Germline V gene sequence: CDR1 SGHRS, CDR2 YFSETQ. Trimming stripped 4 bases from V and 7 bases from J, with 17 bases between. The DNA for the CDR3 is TGCGCCAGCAGCCCCACCGGGGGGGGAGGTGAAGCTTTCTTT. Amino acid sequence: CASSPTGGGGEAFF.

A few counts support this clonotype. The J gene is TRBJ1-6, the V gene TRBV6-5; TRBD1 might be the D (6 bases). Germline V gene sequence: CDR1 MNHEY, CDR2 SVGAGI. This CDR3 is 15 amino acids long. V was pared by 5 bases and J by 7 bases, with 15 bases between. In DNA, the CDR3 is TGTGCCAGCAGTGGGGGGCAGTCGACGAATTCACCCCTCCACTTT. Its protein is CASSGGQSTNSPLHF.